The 18 T cell receptor beta chains below were found in one sample sequenced in a study of T cell clonality in common variable immunodeficiency. The study, taken as a whole, reports: In common variable immunodeficiency, TCR beta chains reportedly carried fewer deletions and N-nucleotide insertions.

No antigen is known for these receptors. Data came from immunoSEQ multiplex PCR; TCRdb stores just in-frame clones and leaves some out. The table lists over 25,000 clones, with no singletons. What was sequenced was peripheral blood mononuclear cells. The receptors were sampled from a human donor with common variable immunodeficiency.

Comment on this clone: The CDR3 end lies 3 residues beyond the end of the read and is filled in from the germline J gene. This chain joins TRBV5-5 and TRBJ1-1; D perhaps matches TRBD1 (6 bases). CDR3 length: 14 amino acids. The V end lost 3 bases, the J end lost 5 bases, and 14 bases lay between the germline ends. Looked up from germline, CDR1 is SGHKS and CDR2 is YYEKEE (reference sequence). Incomplete CDR3 DNA: TGTGCCAGCAGCTGGGCGGGGGGCGGGACTGAA. Translation: CASSWAGGGTE. The full CDR3 protein reads CASSWAGGGTEAFF.

This clone was recorded a few times. The DNA ends 3 residues before the CDR3 does, and the rest of the CDR3 is filled in from the germline J gene. The chain employs TRBV19 and TRBJ2-5; D possibly corresponds to TRBD1 (5 bases). The CDR3 sequence is 15 residues long. Germline V gene lookup returns CDR1 LNHDA and CDR2 SQIVND (reference sequence). Between the trimmed V and J ends, which lost 7 bases and 4 bases, there was a span of 19 bases. CDR3 DNA, as far as it was read: TGTGCCAGTACCCGCCTGGCAGGGAAAGGAGAGACC. This encodes CASTRLAGKGET. Given in full, the CDR3 is CASTRLAGKGETQYF.

This clone was detected only a few times. The CDR3 spells CASSSGLAGGRTDTQYF. The CDR3 DNA, read in part, is TGCGCCAGCAGCTCCGGACTAGCGGGGGGACGCACAGATACG. The chain uses TRBV5-1 and TRBJ2-3; TRBD2 aligns across 14 bases. The sequence runs out 3 residues before the end of the CDR3; the remainder is reconstructed from the germline J gene. Germline V gene data show CDR1 as SGHRS and CDR2 as YFSETQ. The CDR3 contains 17 residues. V shed 3 bases, J shed 1 base, and the junction held 4 bases outside the gene matches. The variable domain in full, completed from reference TRBV5-1 and TRBJ2-3, reads KAGVTQTPRYLIKTRGQQVTLSCSPISGHRSVSWYQQTPGQGLQFLFEYFSETQRNKGNFPGRFSGRQFSNSRSEMNVSTLELGDSALYLCASSSGLAGGRTDTQYFGPGTRLTVL.

Concerning this clone itself: Read data end 3 residues before the CDR3 end; the end is taken from the germline J gene. The V and J genes are TRBV11-2 and TRBJ2-1, with TRBD2 identical over 9 bases. The germline V gene encodes CDR1 SGHAT and CDR2 FQNNGV. This CDR3 contains 15 residues. The trim removed 3 bases at V and 7 bases at J, leaving 7 bases unmatched. The DNA read from the CDR3 is TGTGCCAGCAGCTTCGGCGGGGGGGCCGTAAATGAG. Translated, it gives CASSFGGGAVNE. The CDR3, in full, reads CASSFGGGAVNEQFF.

This clone has a count of ten or more. The DNA ends 3 residues before the CDR3 does, and the rest of the CDR3 is filled in from the germline J gene. The chain is built from TRBV9 and TRBJ1-1, with 7 bases lining up with TRBD1. Germline values: CDR1 SGDLS, CDR2 YYNGEE. V lost 3 bases, J lost 6 bases, and 11 bases stayed unmatched. The CDR3 totals 15 residues. CDR3 bases read: TGTGCCAGCAGCGCGTGGGGAGGGGGCAAGGCTGAA. Its translation is CASSAWGGGKAE. The complete CDR3 sequence is CASSAWGGGKAEAFF.

As concerns this clone: The read ends 3 residues early relative to the CDR3; the germline J gene fills the gap. V and J are TRBV7-2 and TRBJ1-6; D is uncertain. The V end was cut by 7 bases, the J end by 1 base, with 8 bases between. CDR1 and CDR2 (germline): SGHTA, FQGNSA. CDR3 length: 14 residues. The CDR3 here is CASMTGSYNSPLHF. Partial CDR3 DNA: TGTGCCAGCATGACGGGTTCCTATAATTCACCC.

This clone was detected ten times or more. CDR3 DNA (partial): TGTGCCAGCAGCCTCAGAGGACACAGGGGTGGGGGTCCTTATAGCAATCAGCCC. Translated, it gives CASSLRGHRGGGPYSNQP. The CDR3 reads in full as CASSLRGHRGGGPYSNQPQHF. This chain joins TRBV4-2 and TRBJ1-5; the match to TRBD1 covers 7 bases. Coverage ceases 3 residues before the CDR3 finishes, and the germline J gene fills in the end. The V gene's germline CDR1 is LGHNA and CDR2 YNFKEQ. Trimming cost V 4 bases and J 0 bases; bases outside gene matches: 21. CDR3 size: 21 residues.

A word on this clone: The read finishes 3 residues shy of the CDR3 end, and the germline J gene is used to complete it. The chain recombines TRBV20-1 with TRBJ1-2; 8 bases match TRBD1. V shed 8 bases and J 4 bases; nucleotides not matched to a gene: 6. The CDR3 extends over 12 amino acids. CDR1 and CDR2 (germline): DFQATT, SNEGSKA (reference sequence). CDR3: CSSPGGAYGYTF. Incomplete CDR3 DNA: TGCAGTTCCCCAGGGGGCGCCTATGGC.

This clone showed up just a few times. The CDR3 sequence is CASSSGGQETQYF. The sequenced part of the CDR3 DNA is TGTGCCAGCAGCTCCGGGGGGCAAGAGACC. The chain has TRBV5-6 and TRBJ2-5, with 7 bases matching TRBD2. The read stops 3 residues short of the end of the CDR3; the missing end is completed from the germline J gene. V shed 3 bases and J 2 bases; nucleotides not matched to a gene: 1. The CDR3 runs 13 residues. Per germline, CDR1 SGHDT and CDR2 YYEEEE.

On this clone: The sequence runs out 3 residues before the end of the CDR3; the remainder is reconstructed from the germline J gene. The chain has TRBV7-3 and TRBJ2-7; 11 bases match TRBD1. Germline CDR1 is SGHTA and CDR2 is FQGTGA. Trimming took 4 bases from V and 6 from J; bases not matched to a gene: 2. The CDR3 is 13 residues long. The CDR3 DNA, read in part, is TGTGCCAGCAGCTGGGGACAGGGGGGCGAG. Protein product: CASSWGQGGE. The complete CDR3 reads CASSWGQGGEQYF.

This clone was seen a few times. The read stops 3 residues short of the end of the CDR3; the missing end is completed from the germline J gene. J is TRBJ2-7 and V is TRBV30, with D possibly TRBD1 on 6 matching bases. Germline V gene lookup returns CDR1 GTSNPN and CDR2 SVGIG (reference sequence). The V gene lost 4 bases and the J gene lost 4 bases, with 8 bases spanning the gap. The CDR3 runs 11 residues. The sequenced CDR3 bases are TGTGCCTGGACTCAGGGGTACGAG. Its translation is CAWTQGYE. The whole CDR3 protein reads CAWTQGYEQYF.

As to this clone: The CDR3 extends 3 residues past the end of the read, so its final part is completed from the germline J gene. The chain links TRBV6-2 or TRBV6-3 to TRBJ2-2, with 7 bases fitting TRBD1. Germline CDR1 and CDR2: MNHEY and SVGEGT. This CDR3 is built from 15 residues. With V trimmed by 5 bases and J by 4 bases, 7 bases remained unmatched. The part of the CDR3 DNA that was read is TGTGCCAGCAGTGGGGGACAGAGGGTCACCGGGGAG. Translated: CASSGGQRVTGE. The CDR3, in full, reads CASSGGQRVTGELFF.

For this clone: The read halts 3 residues ahead of the CDR3 end, with the missing end drawn from the germline J gene. The chain uses TRBV19 and TRBJ1-1; 7 bases align to TRBD1. The CDR3 extends over 14 amino acids. Germline CDR1 LNHDA, CDR2 SQIVND (reference sequence). The junction had 5 bases not matched to a gene; V was cut back by 1 base and J by 6 bases. CDR3 region: CASSIGQGPAEAFF. CDR3 DNA (partial): TGTGCCAGTAGTATAGGACAGGGCCCCGCTGAA.

With regard to this clone: The observed sequence ends 3 residues before the CDR3 terminus, with the missing tail filled in from the germline J gene. V is TRBV6-2 or TRBV6-3 and J is TRBJ2-1; D ambiguous. The CDR3 is 15 residues long. In germline, CDR1 is MNHEY, CDR2 SVGEGT. V was cut by 8 bases and J by 0 bases, with 14 bases left in between. Incomplete CDR3 DNA: TGTGCCAGCGCGAAGGCGGAGAGCTCCTACAATGAG. It codes for CASAKAESSYNE. The entire CDR3 protein is CASAKAESSYNEQFF.

This clone ranks as medium-sized. The CDR3 end falls 3 residues outside the read, so it is completed with the germline J gene. V gene TRBV6-2 or TRBV6-3 combines with J gene TRBJ1-2, with 12 bases lining up with TRBD1. After removal of 8 bases from V and 2 bases from J, the junction contained 6 bases not matched to a gene. The CDR3 is 15 residues long. Germline V gene sequence: CDR1 MNHEY, CDR2 SVGEGT. CDR3 DNA, as far as it was read: TGTGCCAGCCGGGACAGGGGGCTCTTAAACTATGGC. Protein sequence: CASRDRGLLNYG. The full CDR3 sequence reads CASRDRGLLNYGYTF.

Many counts were recorded for this clone. Coverage ceases 3 residues before the CDR3 finishes, and the germline J gene fills in the end. V is TRBV6-2 or TRBV6-3 and J is TRBJ1-6, with 9 bases aligning to TRBD1. V gave up 5 bases and J gave up 3 bases; unmatched junction bases: 5. The CDR3 consists of 16 residues. Germline-derived CDR1 and CDR2 are MNHEY and SVGEGT. The covered CDR3 bases are TGTGCCAGCAGTGCGCCGGGACAGGGCTATAATTCACCC. Translation: CASSAPGQGYNSP. The CDR3 in its entirety is CASSAPGQGYNSPLHF.

The CDR3 bases that were read are TGTGCCAGCAGCTTCCTATCTAGCGGGGGGACTAGCACAGATACG. Translation gives CASSFLSSGGTSTDT. Given in full, the CDR3 is CASSFLSSGGTSTDTQYF. The chain employs TRBV7-3 and TRBJ2-3, with 11 nucleotides matching TRBD2. The DNA ends 3 residues before the CDR3 does, and the rest of the CDR3 is filled in from the germline J gene. Germline V gene data show CDR1 as SGHTA and CDR2 as FQGTGA. V was clipped by 3 bases and J by 0 bases; unmatched bases: 8. This CDR3 contains 18 residues.

This clone was recorded a few times. The CDR3 extends 3 residues past the end of the read, so its final part is completed from the germline J gene. This chain joins TRBV6-2 or TRBV6-3 and TRBJ2-5; 15 positions match TRBD2. Trimming cost V 11 bases and J 5 bases; bases outside gene matches: 6. Germline V gene sequence: CDR1 MNHEY, CDR2 SVGEGT. The CDR3 consists of 14 residues. The DNA read from the CDR3 is TGTGCCTGCGGACTAGCGGGGGGGCGGGAGACC. It translates to CACGLAGGRET. The whole CDR3 protein is CACGLAGGRETQYF.